This T cell receptor beta chain was recorded in a study of blood T cell repertoires in COVID-19. Turning to the study itself: Samples representing acute and convalescent COVID-19 were sourced from the United States, Italy and Spain. T cells, B-cell-depleted T cells, or PBMCs supplied cDNA or gDNA.

Germline CDR1 and CDR2: SNHLY and FYNNEI. The CDR3 spans 16 residues. Trimming removed 0 bases from V and 3 bases from J, with 15 bases in between. Original processing methods: By means of reference gene primer amplification, nucleated cell counts were estimated. TCRdb keeps only in-frame clones here, not all; method: immunoSEQ multiplex PCR. The DNA gave D and trimming, while V, J and clone size come from that table. The sample records about 270,000 clones, around 89% being singletons. The V gene is TRBV2, the J gene TRBJ2-7, with a tentative D call TRBD1 (6 bases). The material sequenced was peripheral blood. This TCR was sampled from a man aged 55 to 69 who had recovered from COVID-19. DNA for the CDR3: TGTGCCAGCAGTGAAGCGTATAACAGGGTCATCTACGAGCAGTACTTC. Protein product: CASSEAYNRVIYEQYF.